A single sample gave rise to the 8 T cell receptor beta chains below, sequenced in a study of T cell responses to AZD1222 COVID-19 vaccine. Produced via immunoSEQ multiplex PCR; TCRdb's table is partial and in-frame only. This sample carries about 140,000 clones, around 92% of them seen once, and the ten largest clones take 3.6%. This sample comprised peripheral blood, obtained 28 days after the second AZD1222 dose. These receptors originate from an adult who received the AZD1222 COVID-19 vaccine.

The rearrangement links TRBV15 to TRBJ2-6; no clear D gene. This CDR3 has 15 amino acids. Germline values: CDR1 LNHNV, CDR2 YYDKDF (reference sequence). Deletions cut 1 base from V and 3 bases from J, with 7 bases between. The CDR3 region is CATSRGTVGANVLTF. In DNA, the CDR3 is TGTGCCACCAGCAGAGGTACTGTTGGGGCCAACGTCCTGACTTTC.

The chain employs TRBV11-2 and TRBJ1-1, with D possibly being TRBD1 (5 bases). Per the germline V gene, CDR1 is SGHAT and CDR2 is FQNNGV. V lost 4 bases to trimming and J lost 3 bases, with 15 bases between them. The CDR3 loop spans 15 amino acids. In nucleotides, the CDR3 is TGTGCCAGCAGCTCCCTAGAAGGGGTCCACACTGAAGCTTTCTTT. This gives the protein CASSSLEGVHTEAFF.

The chain has TRBV4-3 and TRBJ1-4, with TRBD1 identical over 8 bases. This CDR3 contains 15 residues. Germline values: CDR1 LGHNA, CDR2 YSLEER. Trimming at V came to 4 bases and at J to 6 bases, leaving 7 bases not matched to a gene. The CDR3 here is CASSPVGTGDEKLFF. CDR3 DNA: TGCGCCAGCAGCCCCGTCGGGACAGGCGATGAAAAACTGTTTTTT.

The DNA for the CDR3 is TGTGCCAGCAGTAGCGCGGGAGTTCGTACCGGGGAGCTGTTTTTT. Translated, it gives CASSSAGVRTGELFF. The chain has TRBV2 and TRBJ2-2; 7 nucleotides agree with TRBD2. The germline gives CDR1 SNHLY, CDR2 FYNNEI. Germline trimming cut 5 bases from V and 5 bases from J; bases unmatched to any gene: 8. The CDR3 runs to 15 residues. The full variable domain, rest sourced from reference TRBV2 and TRBJ2-2, is EPEVTQTPSHQVTQMGQEVILRCVPISNHLYFYWYRQILGQKVEFLVSFYNNEISEKSEIFDDQFSVERPDGSNFTLKIRSTKLEDSAMYFCASSSAGVRTGELFFGEGSRLTVL.

This clone is a singleton in its sample. V is TRBV3-1 (or the pseudogene TRBV3-2) and J is TRBJ1-2; 7 bases fit TRBD1. The junction had 8 bases not matched to a gene; V was cut back by 3 bases and J by 4 bases. This CDR3 has 15 amino acids. Germline-derived CDR1 and CDR2 are LGHDT and YNNKEL (reference sequence). CDR3 residues: CASSQARTGAYGYTF. The CDR3 DNA reads TGTGCCAGCAGCCAGGCCCGGACAGGTGCCTATGGCTACACCTTC.

The chain recombines TRBV5-6 with TRBJ1-3; D call uncertain. V shed 1 base and J shed 4 bases, with 3 bases lying between them. Germline V lookup: CDR1 SGHDT, CDR2 YYEEEE. This CDR3 has 12 amino acids. DNA of the CDR3: TGTGCCAGCAGCTTGTTCGGAAACACCATATATTTT. Its translation is CASSLFGNTIYF.

V and J are TRBV10-3 and TRBJ1-6, with TRBD1 identical over 10 bases. The trim removed 6 bases at V and 7 bases at J, leaving 6 bases unmatched. This CDR3 has 15 residues. Germline-derived CDR1 and CDR2 are ENHRY and SYGVKD. The CDR3 reads CAIRPDRGQNSPLHF. CDR3 DNA: TGTGCCATCAGGCCAGACAGGGGGCAAAATTCACCCCTCCACTTT.

The chain carries TRBV7-2 and TRBJ2-5; 15 bases align to TRBD2. Germline CDR1 reads SGHTA; CDR2 reads FQGNSA. The CDR3 has 17 residues. V was clipped by 5 bases and J by 4 bases; unmatched bases: 8. The CDR3 region is CASSPGLAGGPLETQYF. The CDR3 coding sequence is TGTGCCAGCAGCCCCGGACTAGCGGGAGGGCCCCTAGAGACCCAGTACTTC.